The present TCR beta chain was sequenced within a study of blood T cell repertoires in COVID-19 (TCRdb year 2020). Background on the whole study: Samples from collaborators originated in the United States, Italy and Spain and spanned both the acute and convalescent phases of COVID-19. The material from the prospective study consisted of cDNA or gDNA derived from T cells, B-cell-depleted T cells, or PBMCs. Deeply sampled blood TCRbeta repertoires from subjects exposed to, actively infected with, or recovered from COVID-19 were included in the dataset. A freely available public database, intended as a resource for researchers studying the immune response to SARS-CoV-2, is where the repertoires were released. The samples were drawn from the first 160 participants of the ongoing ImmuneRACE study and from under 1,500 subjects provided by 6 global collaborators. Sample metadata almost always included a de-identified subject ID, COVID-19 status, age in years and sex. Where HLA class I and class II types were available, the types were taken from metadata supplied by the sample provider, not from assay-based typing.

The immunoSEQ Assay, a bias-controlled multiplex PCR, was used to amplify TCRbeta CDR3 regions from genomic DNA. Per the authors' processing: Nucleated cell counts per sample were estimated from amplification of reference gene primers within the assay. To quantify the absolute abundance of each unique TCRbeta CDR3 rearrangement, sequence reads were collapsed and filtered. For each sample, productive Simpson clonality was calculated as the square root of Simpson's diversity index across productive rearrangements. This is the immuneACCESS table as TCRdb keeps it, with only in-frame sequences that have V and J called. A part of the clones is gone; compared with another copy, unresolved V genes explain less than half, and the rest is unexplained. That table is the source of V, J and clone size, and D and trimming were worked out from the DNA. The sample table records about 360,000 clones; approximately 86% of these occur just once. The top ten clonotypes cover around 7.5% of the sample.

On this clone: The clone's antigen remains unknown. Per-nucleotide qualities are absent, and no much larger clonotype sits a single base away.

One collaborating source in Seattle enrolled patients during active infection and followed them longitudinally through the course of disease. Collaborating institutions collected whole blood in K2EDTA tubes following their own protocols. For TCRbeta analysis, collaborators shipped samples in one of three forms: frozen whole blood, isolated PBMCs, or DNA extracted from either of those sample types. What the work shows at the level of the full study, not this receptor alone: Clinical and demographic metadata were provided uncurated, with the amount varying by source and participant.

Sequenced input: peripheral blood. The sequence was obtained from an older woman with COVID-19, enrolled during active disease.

CDR3 protein: CASSLVGLAKNIQYF. In nucleotide form, the sequence is TGTGCCAGCAGCTTAGTGGGGCTAGCCAAAAACATTCAGTACTTC. The rearrangement joined TRBV7-9 to TRBJ2-4; the D segment could be TRBD1, given 5 matching bases. The CDR3 runs 15 residues from the cysteine to the phenylalanine. Only the CDR3 portion is preserved as DNA: 45 bases, with reading frame beginning at the first base. CDR1 SEHNR and CDR2 FQNEAQ were looked up in the germline V gene (reference sequence). V loses 1 base of germline sequence and J loses 0 bases, and the interval between the two ends is 7 bases.